The 25 T cell receptor beta chains given below trace back to one sample, sequenced in a study of identical twins. One entry per CDR3 protein results from TCRdb running MiXCR on the 5' RACE reads. The profile covers 200,000 to 250,000 distinct CDR3 sequences, with 6% to 7% appearing a single time and roughly 15% taken by the ten largest. The same data also contributed to another study, on T cells expressing NK-cell markers.

The sample was CD8+ T cells sorted from blood. Receptor source: a woman in her late teens or twenties in good health.

The rearrangement uses TRBV29-1 and TRBJ1-2; possibly TRBD1 for D (6 bases). The CDR3 contains 13 residues. The V end was cut by 8 bases, the J end by 7 bases, with 20 bases between. The germline V gene has CDR1 SQVTM and CDR2 ANQGSEA. The CDR3 DNA reads TGCAGCTCCCTAGGGGCAGGGGCGGGTGGCTACACCTTC. Encoded protein: CSSLGAGAGGYTF.

The chain combines TRBV6-5 with TRBJ1-1; TRBD1 matches at 7 bases. V gave up 2 bases and J gave up 8 bases; unmatched junction bases: 8. The CDR3 runs 14 residues. Per the germline V gene, CDR1 is MNHEY and CDR2 is SVGAGI. The CDR3 region is CASSYGMTGKEAFF. DNA of the CDR3: TGTGCCAGCAGTTACGGTATGACAGGGAAAGAAGCTTTCTTT.

This clonotype was observed a handful of times. The chain carries TRBV3-1 and TRBJ2-5, with TRBD2 matching over 7 bases. The CDR3 loop spans 16 amino acids. V gave up 2 bases and J gave up 9 bases; unmatched junction bases: 15. Germline V CDR1 and CDR2: LGHDT, YNNKEL (reference sequence). The CDR3 DNA reads as TGTGCCAGCAGCCAAATTCGGGGGGACCCTCGGGGGTCCCAGTACTTC. Translating gives CASSQIRGDPRGSQYF.

This chain connects TRBV5-6 to TRBJ2-3, with 8 bases aligning to TRBD2. The CDR3 loop spans 17 amino acids. Germline CDR1 reads SGHDT; CDR2 reads YYEEEE. Unmatched junction bases numbered 8, after V lost 1 base and J lost 1 base. The CDR3 spells CASSLQISGARTDTQYF. The CDR3 DNA follows: TGTGCCAGCAGCTTGCAGATTAGCGGGGCACGCACAGATACGCAGTATTTT.

This clonotype turned up a few times. The rearrangement joins TRBV12-3 or TRBV12-4 to TRBJ2-5; 10 bases align to TRBD2. This CDR3 has 14 residues. V dropped 3 bases and J dropped 5; count of bases not matched to a gene: 3. In DNA, the CDR3 is TGTGCCAGCAGTTTCACTAGCGGGGAGGAGACCCAGTACTTC. Protein product: CASSFTSGEETQYF.

This sequence joins TRBV2 and TRBJ2-1, with 13 positions matching TRBD2. Germline CDR1 and CDR2: SNHLY and FYNNEI. The CDR3 is 15 amino acids. V was pared by 4 bases and J by 6 bases, with 3 bases of the junction left unmatched. The DNA of the CDR3 is TGTGCCAGCAGTGGACTAGCGGGGGGTTTCAATGAGCAGTTCTTC. It is translated as CASSGLAGGFNEQFF.

This clonotype turned up a few times. V and J are TRBV6-1 and TRBJ2-1, with TRBD2 matching 7 bases. J was trimmed by 5 bases and V by 8 bases; bases with no gene match: 12. The germline CDR1 and CDR2 sequences are MNHNS and SASEGT. The CDR3 covers 15 residues. This chain's CDR3 is CASFFGGSSDNEQFF. CDR3 DNA: TGTGCCAGCTTCTTTGGCGGGAGTTCGGACAATGAGCAGTTCTTC.

This clonotype was detected a few times. The chain couples TRBV7-9 to TRBJ2-7, with TRBD2 as a possible D gene (5 bases). The germline V gene has CDR1 SEHNR and CDR2 FQNEAQ (reference sequence). This CDR3 region has 16 residues. V lost 1 base to trimming and J lost 0 bases, with 13 bases between them. CDR3 DNA: TGTGCCAGCAGCTTAGGTAACGGGAAGAGCTCCTACGAGCAGTACTTC. Protein sequence: CASSLGNGKSSYEQYF.

The gene calls are TRBV9 and TRBJ2-7; D might be TRBD1 (5 bases). V was cut by 0 bases and J by 0 bases, with 10 bases left in between. From germline, CDR1 is SGDLS and CDR2 YYNGEE. The CDR3 covers 15 residues. The CDR3 DNA follows: TGTGCCAGCAGCGTAGGGGGCGATTCCTCCTACGAGCAGTACTTC. Protein: CASSVGGDSSYEQYF.

This clonotype was recorded at least ten times. The V gene is TRBV7-2, the J gene TRBJ2-1, with unresolved D. Trimming removed 4 bases from V and 7 bases from J, with 8 bases in between. Germline lookup yields CDR1 SGHTA and CDR2 FQGNSA. The CDR3 sequence is 12 residues long. CDR3 residues: CASSWPRNEQFF. The CDR3 DNA is TGTGCCAGCAGCTGGCCCAGGAATGAGCAGTTCTTC.

In this sample, this clonotype turned up many times. CDR3 in amino acids: CASEDQRNTGELFF. CDR3 bases: TGTGCCAGCGAGGATCAGAGGAACACCGGGGAGCTGTTTTTT. The chain has TRBV6-2 or TRBV6-3 and TRBJ2-2; D gene uncertain. The CDR3 is made up of 14 amino acids. Trimming left V 8 bases short and J 1 base short, with 11 bases between. Germline-derived CDR1 and CDR2 are MNHEY and SVGEGT.

In its sample, this clonotype was seen once. The chain is built from TRBV7-8 and TRBJ1-2; 9 bases are a match to TRBD1. This CDR3 is built from 14 residues. V shed 4 bases and J 3 bases; nucleotides not matched to a gene: 3. Germline V gene sequence: CDR1 SGHVS, CDR2 FQNEAQ. This chain's CDR3 is CASSWDRADYGYTF. Here the CDR3 DNA reads TGTGCCAGCAGCTGGGACAGGGCTGACTATGGCTACACCTTC.

This clonotype was detected only a few times. The chain joins TRBV27 to TRBJ2-7; 11 bases fit TRBD2. CDR3 size: 13 residues. J gave up 5 bases and V 5 bases, and 2 bases lay outside the gene matches. Germline V CDR1 and CDR2: MNHEY, SMNVEV (reference sequence). DNA for the CDR3: TGTGCCAGCAGTCTGACTAGCGGGGACGAGCAGTACTTC. Its protein is CASSLTSGDEQYF.

This clonotype was detected a few times. The rearrangement uses TRBV12-3 or TRBV12-4 and TRBJ2-2; D is uncertain. Trimming cost V 7 bases and J 4 bases, with 16 bases left between them. CDR3 length: 15 residues. The CDR3 DNA reads TGTGCCAGCACCCTTAAGTTAGCAGGCACCGGGGAGCTGTTTTTT. Translated, it gives CASTLKLAGTGELFF.

This clonotype has only a few counts. This chain connects TRBV5-1 to TRBJ2-7, with TRBD2 identical over 10 bases. The V segment lost 9 bases and the J segment 5 bases; nucleotides outside the gene matches: 11. Germline-derived CDR1 and CDR2 are SGHRS and YFSETQ. This CDR3 has 14 residues. The CDR3 region is CATSTGTSVNEQYF. The CDR3 region has the DNA TGCGCCACCTCGACCGGGACTAGCGTCAACGAGCAGTACTTC.

This chain uses TRBV5-1 with TRBJ1-5; no clear D gene. There are 14 residues in the CDR3. Germline lookup yields CDR1 SGHRS and CDR2 YFSETQ. V shed 1 base and J shed 0 bases, with 5 bases lying between them. As DNA, the CDR3 is TGCGCCAGCAGCTTGATCCTTAGCAATCAGCCCCAGCATTTT. Protein sequence: CASSLILSNQPQHF.

J is TRBJ1-1 and V is TRBV5-6; 9 bases fit TRBD1. After removal of 2 bases from V and 4 bases from J, the junction contained 3 bases not matched to a gene. The CDR3 consists of 14 residues. The germline gives CDR1 SGHDT, CDR2 YYEEEE. The CDR3 nucleotides are TGTGCCAGCAGCTTCGGGACAGGGACCACTGAAGCTTTCTTT. The encoded protein is CASSFGTGTTEAFF.

In its sample, this clonotype was seen many times. The chain's CDR3 is CASSMQGSDTQYF. The CDR3 bases are TGTGCCAGCAGTATGCAGGGATCAGATACGCAGTATTTT. This chain connects TRBV25-1 to TRBJ2-3; possible D gene TRBD1, 5 bases. CDR1 is MGHDK and CDR2 is SYGVNS in the germline V gene. The CDR3 runs to 13 residues. Trimming cost V 5 bases and J 4 bases, with 10 bases left between them. Full variable domain (outside the CDR3, taken from reference TRBV25-1 and TRBJ2-3): EADIYQTPRYLVIGTGKKITLECSQTMGHDKMYWYQQDPGMELHLIHYSYGVNSTEKGDLSSESTVSRIRTEHFPLTLESARPSHTSQYLCASSMQGSDTQYFGPGTRLTVL.

The chain links TRBV30 to TRBJ2-3, with unresolved D. V lost 3 bases to trimming and J lost 3 bases, with 13 bases between them. Germline assignment: CDR1 GTSNPN and CDR2 SVGIG (reference sequence). This CDR3 contains 14 residues. DNA for the CDR3: TGTGCCTGGAGAGACGCCTCGGGTACAGATACGCAGTATTTT. This encodes CAWRDASGTDTQYF.

This clonotype appeared many times. CDR3 amino acids: CASSFGTRGEQFF. DNA for the CDR3: TGTGCCAGCAGTTTCGGGACCCGTGGGGAGCAGTTCTTC. The J gene is TRBJ2-1, the V gene TRBV12-3 or TRBV12-4, with D perhaps assigned TRBD1 or TRBD2 (5 bases each). The CDR3 has 13 amino acids. Trimming cost V 3 bases and J 10 bases, with 13 bases left between them.

This clonotype was recorded at least ten times. This chain joins TRBV20-1 and TRBJ1-1, with D uncertain. Germline loops: CDR1 DFQATT, CDR2 SNEGSKA (reference sequence). The CDR3 is 13 residues long. V lost 5 bases and J 4 bases, leaving 14 bases between the germline ends. The CDR3 here is CSAYGGIATEAFF. The DNA for the CDR3 is TGCAGTGCTTATGGAGGGATTGCCACTGAAGCTTTCTTT.

This clonotype appeared once. This chain uses TRBV9 with TRBJ2-1; possible D gene TRBD2, 6 bases. CDR3 length: 17 residues. Trimming stripped 4 bases from V and 4 bases from J, with 21 bases between. CDR1 SGDLS and CDR2 YYNGEE come from the germline V gene. CDR3 protein: CASSPARTPAGYNEQFF. Here the CDR3 DNA reads TGTGCCAGCAGCCCCGCCCGGACTCCGGCGGGGTACAATGAGCAGTTCTTC.

The rearrangement uses TRBV12-3 or TRBV12-4 and TRBJ1-6, with D hard to call. The V gene lost 8 bases and the J gene lost 4 bases, with 6 bases spanning the gap. CDR3 length: 12 amino acids. This CDR3 reads CASQEYNSPLHF. The CDR3 DNA is TGTGCCAGCCAAGAATATAATTCACCCCTCCACTTT.

The J gene is TRBJ1-1, the V gene TRBV9, with D possibly being TRBD1 (6 bases). Germline V gene lookup returns CDR1 SGDLS and CDR2 YYNGEE. V was clipped by 0 bases and J by 1 base, with 13 bases between them. This CDR3 has 16 amino acids. This chain's CDR3 is CASSVGGGAGNTEAFF. The CDR3 DNA sequence: TGTGCCAGCAGCGTAGGGGGGGGCGCGGGGAACACTGAAGCTTTCTTT.

The chain carries TRBV4-3 and TRBJ2-3, with D possibly being TRBD2 (6 bases). The length of the CDR3 is 18 residues. Trimming removed 1 base from V and 2 bases from J, with 19 bases in between. CDR1 is LGHNA, CDR2 YSLEER, per germline. The CDR3 DNA reads TGCGCCAGCAGCCAAGTAGGTGGGGGGACTGCATACACAGATACGCAGTATTTT. Protein: CASSQVGGGTAYTDTQYF.